This paragraph covers one T cell receptor (beta chain) sequence. The target antigen is unknown. The germline CDR1 and CDR2 sequences are LNHDA and SQIVND (reference sequence). The ends lost 5 bases at V and 4 bases at J; junction bases unmatched: 6. The CDR3 runs to 15 residues. This entry is derived from a study of shared clonotypes between healthy human individuals. General study findings and limits: In this cohort, only blood was sampled, and tissue repertoires likely differ.

On sorted subsets, replicate PCRs used about 200 ng DNA, or 31,000 or so T cell genomes. The assay was immunoSEQ multiplex PCR, and TCRdb's table has in-frame clones only and misses some. Of about 2.4 million clones listed, roughly 93% are singletons. The receptor was isolated from a man between 18 and 29 years old in good health. Some clones in this sample may be carry-over from other donors' samples. Sequencing was done on a sample of naive CD4+ T cells from PBMCs. The subset denotes: CD45RA+ positively selected. The rearrangement joins TRBV19 to TRBJ1-1; 11 bases are a match to TRBD1. This CDR3 reads CASSPSDRGLTEAFF. In nucleotides, the CDR3 is TGTGCCAGTAGTCCATCGGACAGGGGGCTCACTGAAGCTTTCTTT. Filled out from reference TRBV19 and TRBJ1-1, the complete variable domain reads DGGITQSPKYLFRKEGQNVTLSCEQNLNHDAMYWYRQDPGQGLRLIYYSQIVNDFQKGDIAEGYSVSREKKESFPLTVTSAQKNPTAFYLCASSPSDRGLTEAFFGQGTRLTVV.